Described below is a single TCR beta chain sequence and its context. These data come from a study of blood T cells in healthy people across ages. It was with a sample-barcoded 5' primer and a J-beta primer mix that a second PCR of about 7 to 12 cycles was run. TCRdb re-called the 5' RACE reads through MiXCR, storing one row per CDR3 protein. This repertoire shows about 750,000 distinct CDR3 sequences, about 55% found once; its top ten account for about two fifths. The sequenced material came from blood. This TCR derives from an elderly man in good health.

CDR3 sequence: CAISLRVGSTDTQYF. Here the CDR3 DNA reads TGTGCCATCAGCCTAAGGGTTGGTAGCACAGATACGCAGTATTTT. The chain links TRBV10-3 to TRBJ2-3; D unresolved. The germline V and J ends were trimmed by 6 bases and 0 bases, with 13 bases remaining between them. Per germline, CDR1 ENHRY and CDR2 SYGVKD. CDR3 length: 15 residues.